One sample yielded the 13 T cell receptor beta chains listed below, sequenced in a study of breast tumors, draining lymph nodes, adjacent tissues. TCRdb reprocessed the multiplex PCR reads with MiXCR, giving one entry per CDR3 protein. The sample holds under 45,000 distinct CDR3 sequences; 35% to 40% are singletons and the top ten take approximately 10%. Sequenced material: breast tumor tissue. These receptors all come from a female donor with breast cancer. Some clones in this sample may be carry-over from other donors' samples.

This clonotype was seen many times. CDR3 DNA sequence: TGTGCCAGCGGGTACGAGCAGTACTTC. This sequence encodes CASGYEQYF. The chain has TRBV6-2 or TRBV6-3 and TRBJ2-7; D remains unclear. Germline V gene sequence: CDR1 MNHEY, CDR2 SVGEGT. This CDR3 contains 9 residues. V gave up 8 bases and J gave up 4 bases, with 3 bases separating them.

The rearrangement joins TRBV4-3 to TRBJ2-1; tentative D call: TRBD1 (7 bases). From germline, CDR1 is LGHNA and CDR2 YSLEER. Deletions cut 1 base from V and 5 bases from J, with 15 bases between. The CDR3 has 16 residues. CDR3 sequence: CASSQAAAGGNNEQFF. The CDR3 nucleotides read TGCGCCAGCAGCCAAGCGGCGGCAGGGGGGAACAATGAGCAGTTCTTC.

The chain uses TRBV28 and TRBJ1-4; 11 nucleotides line up with TRBD1. The J segment lost 7 bases and the V segment lost 6 bases, leaving 7 bases of the junction unmatched. There are 15 residues in the CDR3. The germline gives CDR1 MDHEN, CDR2 SYDVKM. The CDR3 region is CASSITGTGGEKLFF. DNA for the CDR3: TGTGCCAGCAGCATAACCGGGACAGGGGGTGAAAAACTGTTTTTT.

The chain carries TRBV18 and TRBJ1-6, with D unresolved. V was shortened by 5 bases and J by 5 bases, with 4 bases between the two germline ends. This CDR3 contains 12 residues. The germline V gene has CDR1 KGHSH and CDR2 LQKENI. CDR3 protein: CASSSDNSPLHF. CDR3 bases: TGTGCCAGCTCATCGGATAATTCACCCCTCCACTTT.

This clonotype was detected many times. The V gene is TRBV10-3, the J gene TRBJ2-3; possible D gene TRBD1, 5 bases. V was trimmed by 10 bases and J by 0 bases, leaving 11 bases between them. Germline V gene lookup returns CDR1 ENHRY and CDR2 SYGVKD. This CDR3 has 13 residues. The CDR3 nucleotides are TGTGCCACCCAGACAGTTAGCACAGATACGCAGTATTTT. Its protein product is CATQTVSTDTQYF.

Ten or more counts support this clonotype. The V call is TRBV12-3 or TRBV12-4, the J call TRBJ2-7; D not certain. The V end was cut by 1 base, the J end by 3 bases, with 16 bases between. This CDR3 is built from 16 residues. The CDR3 spells CASSLGRPIGRYEQYF. CDR3 sequence (DNA): TGTGCCAGCAGTTTAGGCCGACCGATCGGCCGCTACGAGCAGTACTTC.

Regarding this clonotype: A much larger clone differs from this one at a single base, so this may be a read error. This chain joins TRBV2 and TRBJ2-7; 11 bases are shared with TRBD1. Germline CDR1 reads SNHLY; CDR2 reads FYNNEI. J gave up 9 bases and V 5 bases, and 9 bases lay outside the gene matches. The length of the CDR3 is 14 residues. The CDR3 DNA reads as TGTGCCAGCAGTCGGGACAGGGGGAGCCACGCGCAGTACTTC. Its translation is CASSRDRGSHAQYF. Complete variable domain (other parts from reference TRBV2 and TRBJ2-7): EPEVTQTPSHQVTQMGQEVILRCVPISNHLYFYWYRQILGQKVEFLVSFYNNEISEKSEIFDDQFSVERPDGSNFTLKIRSTKLEDSAMYFCASSRDRGSHAQYFGPGTRLTVT.

This clonotype was observed many times. The J gene is TRBJ2-1, the V gene TRBV12-3 or TRBV12-4; 7 bases align to TRBD1. The CDR3 runs 15 residues. V was clipped by 8 bases and J by 10 bases; unmatched bases: 17. The CDR3 reads CASRISLNPGQEQFF. CDR3 sequence (DNA): TGTGCCAGCCGTATTTCCCTCAATCCGGGACAGGAGCAGTTCTTC.

V is TRBV29-1 and J is TRBJ2-1, with TRBD2 matching 7 bases. Unmatched junction bases numbered 4, after V lost 5 bases and J lost 0 bases. Germline-derived CDR1 and CDR2 are SQVTM and ANQGSEA. This CDR3 region has 14 residues. As DNA, the CDR3 is TGCAGCGTTATCCGGGACTACTCCTACAATGAGCAGTTCTTC. Its protein product is CSVIRDYSYNEQFF.

The chain combines TRBV4-2 with TRBJ2-4; 9 positions match TRBD2. Germline V lookup: CDR1 LGHNA, CDR2 YNFKEQ. Trimming removed 2 bases from V and 1 base from J; junction bases left unmatched: 9. The CDR3 has 18 residues. DNA of the CDR3: TGTGCCAGCAGCCAACTAGGAGCGGGAGGTGTGGCCAAAAACATTCAGTACTTC. It translates to CASSQLGAGGVAKNIQYF.

This clonotype showed up many times. V gene TRBV19 combines with J gene TRBJ1-5; the D is unclear. Between the trimmed V and J ends, which lost 6 bases and 4 bases, there was a span of 10 bases. The CDR3 consists of 13 residues. Looked up from germline, CDR1 is LNHDA and CDR2 is SQIVND (reference sequence). The CDR3 protein is CASRGSLNQPQHF. The CDR3 bases are TGTGCCAGTAGAGGGTCATTAAATCAGCCCCAGCATTTT.

This clonotype was observed many times. This sequence joins TRBV19 and TRBJ2-1; 11 bases are a match to TRBD1. Trimming cost V 3 bases and J 5 bases; bases outside gene matches: 3. Germline V CDR1 and CDR2: LNHDA, SQIVND (reference sequence). CDR3 size: 15 residues. CDR3 sequence (DNA): TGTGCCAGTAGTATCGGGACAGGGGGACACAATGAGCAGTTCTTC. Encoded protein: CASSIGTGGHNEQFF.

This clonotype occurred many times. The chain joins TRBV3-1 to TRBJ1-2; unclear D gene. CDR1 is LGHDT and CDR2 is YNNKEL in the germline V gene (reference sequence). The CDR3 spans 14 residues. V lost 0 bases and J 7 bases, leaving 12 bases between the germline ends. The CDR3 loop is CASSQENKRLGYTF. The CDR3 nucleotides read TGTGCCAGCAGCCAAGAGAACAAAAGGCTTGGCTACACCTTC.